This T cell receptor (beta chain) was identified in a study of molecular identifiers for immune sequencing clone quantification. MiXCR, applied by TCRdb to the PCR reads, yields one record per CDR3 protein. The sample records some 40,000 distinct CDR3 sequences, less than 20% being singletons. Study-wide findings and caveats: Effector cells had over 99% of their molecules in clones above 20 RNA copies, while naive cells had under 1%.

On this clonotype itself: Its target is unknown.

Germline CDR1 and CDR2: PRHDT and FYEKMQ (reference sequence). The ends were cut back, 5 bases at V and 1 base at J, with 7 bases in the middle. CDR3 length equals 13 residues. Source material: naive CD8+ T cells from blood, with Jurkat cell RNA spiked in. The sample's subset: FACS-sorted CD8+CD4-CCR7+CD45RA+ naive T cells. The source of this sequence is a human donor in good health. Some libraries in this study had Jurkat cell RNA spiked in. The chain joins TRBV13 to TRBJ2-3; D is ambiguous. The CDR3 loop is CASSPEGTDTQYF. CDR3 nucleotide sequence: TGTGCCAGCAGCCCCGAGGGCACAGATACGCAGTATTTT.